The rows below give T cell receptor beta chains drawn from one sample of a study of blood T cells in healthy people across ages. TCRdb re-called the 5' RACE reads through MiXCR, storing one row per CDR3 protein. The sample shows 1.5 million to 1.9 million distinct CDR3 sequences, 35% to 45% of them seen only once. Material for sequencing was blood. The source is a woman under 30 in good health. CDR3s include the opening cysteine and the closing phenylalanine or tryptophan. The D gene is left open where the match is weak. Not all rows give a size; the values are once, few, many and, for expanded clones, a class.

TRBV4-1	TRBD2	17	TRBJ2-7	.	CASSSFISGVISYEQYF	TGCGCCAGCAGCTCCTTCATTAGCGGGGTGATCTCCTACGAGCAGTACTTC
TRBV6-5	.	15	TRBJ2-5	.	CASSYQGQSGETQYF	TGTGCCAGCAGTTACCAGGGACAATCTGGGGAGACCCAGTACTTC
TRBV27	TRBD2	15	TRBJ2-7	.	CASSSGRAGLHEQYF	TGTGCCAGCAGTTCTGGACGAGCGGGATTACACGAGCAGTACTTC
TRBV3-1	.	15	TRBJ2-1	.	CASSHPGPFPNEQFF	TGTGCCAGCAGCCACCCGGGACCGTTTCCCAATGAGCAGTTCTTC
TRBV4-1	.	13	TRBJ2-1	few	CASAGPTRDEQFF	TGCGCCAGCGCGGGACCTACTAGGGATGAGCAGTTCTTC
TRBV3-1	.	14	TRBJ2-5	.	CASSQIGTKETQYF	TGTGCCAGCAGCCAGATCGGGACGAAAGAGACCCAGTACTTC
TRBV7-9	.	15	TRBJ2-3	.	CASRKSGVSTDTQYF	TGTGCCAGCAGGAAGTCCGGGGTGAGCACAGATACGCAGTATTTT
TRBV21-1	.	14	TRBJ2-1	few	CASSTGTGAPEQFF	TGTGCCAGCAGTACCGGGACAGGGGCTCCGGAGCAGTTCTTC
TRBV24-1	.	14	TRBJ2-1	once	CATAGLRSYNEQFF	TGTGCCACAGCCGGTCTTAGGTCCTACAATGAGCAGTTCTTC
TRBV9	TRBD1	15	TRBJ2-1	few	CASSAPGTVNNEQFF	TGTGCCAGCAGCGCACCCGGGACAGTGAACAATGAGCAGTTCTTC
TRBV7-3	TRBD1	15	TRBJ1-2	.	CASSLSGQGTYGYTF	TGTGCCAGCAGCTTGTCAGGACAGGGAACCTATGGCTACACCTTC
TRBV5-5	.	15	TRBJ2-1	.	CASSLVSGGVNEQFF	TGTGCCAGCAGTTTGGTCTCAGGGGGGGTCAATGAGCAGTTCTTC
TRBV9	.	15	TRBJ2-1	few	CASSVEIASYNEQFF	TGTGCCAGCAGCGTAGAGATCGCCTCCTACAATGAGCAGTTCTTC
TRBV4-3	.	16	TRBJ2-7	.	CASSQEWRGSSGEQYF	TGCGCCAGCAGCCAAGAGTGGAGGGGGAGTTCTGGCGAGCAGTACTTC
TRBV29-1	.	13	TRBJ2-7	.	CSASNGAAYEQYF	TGCAGCGCCTCGAATGGGGCTGCCTACGAGCAGTACTTC
TRBV12-3/TRBV12-4	TRBD1	13	TRBJ1-1	few	CASRQQGATEAFF	TGTGCCAGCAGACAACAGGGGGCAACTGAAGCTTTCTTT
TRBV7-2	.	14	TRBJ1-5	.	CASSSVRLNQPQHF	TGTGCCAGCAGCTCGGTTAGACTCAATCAGCCCCAGCATTTT
TRBV29-1	TRBD1	14	TRBJ2-7	few	CSVGTGAGYNEQYF	TGCAGCGTTGGGACAGGGGCTGGGTACAATGAGCAGTACTTC
TRBV6-5	.	14	TRBJ2-7	few	CASSLTGKLDEQYF	TGTGCCAGCAGTTTAACAGGGAAGCTGGACGAGCAGTACTTC
TRBV10-3	.	14	TRBJ1-5	few	CAISQEYSNQPQHF	TGTGCCATCAGCCAGGAGTATAGCAATCAGCCCCAGCATTTT
TRBV12-3/TRBV12-4	.	15	TRBJ2-3	.	CASSLSHTRADTQYF	TGTGCTAGCAGCCTATCCCACACCCGGGCGGATACGCAGTATTTT
TRBV5-1	TRBD1	18	TRBJ1-2	few	CASSLAGTGIHENYGYTF	TGCGCCAGCAGCTTGGCAGGGACAGGGATACACGAGAACTATGGCTACACCTTC
TRBV7-2	.	12	TRBJ1-2	few	CASGRGSFGYTF	TGTGCCAGCGGGAGGGGGAGTTTTGGCTACACCTTC
TRBV30	.	12	TRBJ1-2	few	CAWSPKRDGYTF	TGTGCCTGGAGCCCTAAGAGGGATGGCTACACCTTC
TRBV20-1	TRBD2	16	TRBJ2-1	.	CSARGLAGGSYNEQFF	TGCAGTGCTAGGGGACTAGCGGGGGGGTCCTACAATGAGCAGTTCTTC
TRBV12-3/TRBV12-4	.	14	TRBJ1-3	.	CASSDSKPGNTIYF	TGTGCCAGCAGTGACAGTAAGCCTGGAAACACCATATATTTT
TRBV27	TRBD2	16	TRBJ2-5	.	CASNSQPSGRYNEQYF	TGTGCCAGCAACAGCCAACCTAGCGGGAGATATAATGAGCAGTACTTC
TRBV7-9	TRBD2	17	TRBJ2-3	few	CASSSPLAGVYTDTQYF	TGTGCCAGCAGCTCCCCGCTAGCGGGGGTGTACACAGATACGCAGTATTTT
TRBV7-9	.	14	TRBJ2-4	.	CASSLAYGKNIQYF	TGTGCCAGCAGCTTGGCTTACGGCAAAAACATTCAGTACTTC
TRBV11-2	.	16	TRBJ2-5	.	CASSLLRVRSLETQYF	TGTGCCAGCAGCTTACTCAGGGTTCGTTCGTTAGAGACCCAGTACTTC
TRBV5-1	.	14	TRBJ2-3	once	CASSTPTATDTQYF	TGCGCCAGCAGCACTCCGACAGCCACAGATACGCAGTATTTT
TRBV10-3	.	12	TRBJ2-7	.	CAISETMYEQYF	TGTGCCATCAGTGAGACAATGTACGAGCAGTACTTC
TRBV28	.	15	TRBJ1-2	.	CACSLFAPGLSGYTF	TGTGCCTGCAGTTTATTCGCCCCGGGTTTGAGTGGCTACACCTTC
TRBV20-1	.	14	TRBJ1-5	.	CSAREGSSYQPQHF	TGCAGTGCTAGAGAGGGGAGTTCTTATCAGCCCCAGCATTTT
TRBV4-3	.	16	TRBJ2-3	.	CASSQVWGASTDTQYF	TGCGCCAGCAGCCAAGTGTGGGGGGCAAGCACAGATACGCAGTATTTT
TRBV7-7	TRBD2	14	TRBJ2-1	.	CASSLTSGADEQFF	TGTGCTAGCAGCTTGACTAGCGGGGCGGATGAGCAGTTCTTC
TRBV20-1	.	15	TRBJ2-3	few	CSVLRGARPTDTQYF	TGCAGTGTCTTGAGGGGGGCGCGGCCCACAGATACGCAGTATTTT
TRBV5-6	.	14	TRBJ1-1	few	CASSFRFMNTEAFF	TGTGCCAGCAGCTTCCGTTTCATGAACACTGAAGCTTTCTTT
TRBV12-3/TRBV12-4	.	15	TRBJ2-5	.	CASSFRLVVEETQYF	TGTGCCAGCAGTTTTAGATTAGTGGTGGAGGAGACCCAGTACTTC
TRBV20-1	TRBD1	13	TRBJ2-1	many	CSAGTVSYNEQFF	TGCAGTGCCGGGACAGTCTCCTACAATGAGCAGTTCTTC
TRBV15	TRBD2	16	TRBJ2-3	.	CATSNETSGSLDTQYF	TGTGCCACCAGCAACGAGACTAGCGGGAGTTTAGATACGCAGTATTTT
TRBV4-1	.	17	TRBJ1-4	.	CASSHTVGGAGDEKLFF	TGCGCCAGCAGCCATACTGTCGGAGGGGCAGGTGATGAAAAACTGTTTTTT
TRBV20-1	.	11	TRBJ1-6	.	CSARGVSPLHF	TGCAGTGCTAGGGGGGTTTCACCCCTCCACTTT
TRBV24-1	.	17	TRBJ2-1	few	CATSDSTGTTSYNEQFF	TGTGCCACCAGTGATTCGACCGGGACAACCTCCTACAATGAGCAGTTCTTC
TRBV25-1	.	12	TRBJ1-1	.	CASSPPGGSAFF	TGTGCCAGCAGTCCACCTGGTGGGTCAGCTTTCTTT
TRBV20-1	.	14	TRBJ2-7	.	CSSLGRNRNYEQYF	TGCAGTTCACTCGGACGGAACCGAAACTACGAGCAGTACTTC
TRBV7-9	TRBD2	19	TRBJ2-2	.	CASSTDYHLAGEWTGELFF	TGTGCCAGCAGTACCGATTACCATCTAGCGGGAGAGTGGACCGGGGAGCTGTTTTTT